This TCR beta chain originates from a study of blood T cell repertoires in COVID-19. For the study at large: The United States, Italy and Spain supplied acute and convalescent COVID-19 samples. The analysed material was cDNA or gDNA that came from T cells, B-cell-depleted T cells, or PBMCs.

Trimming cost V 5 bases and J 8 bases; bases outside gene matches: 4. CDR3 length: 12 amino acids. Looked up from germline, CDR1 is MNHEY and CDR2 is SMNVEV (reference sequence). A word on this clone: This CDR3 is also generated by other DNA sequences in the sample.

How the authors handled the data: By means of reference gene primer amplification, nucleated cell counts were estimated. The table came from immunoSEQ multiplex PCR; TCRdb's copy has only in-frame clones and leaves some out. V and J calls and clone size come straight from that table; D and trimming were deduced from the DNA. The table shows about 500,000 clones, with roughly 89% occurring only once. In Seattle, patients joined the study during active infection and were tracked longitudinally. Sequenced input: peripheral blood. The chain carries TRBV27 and TRBJ1-1, with 8 bases fitting TRBD1. The sequence came from a woman between 50 and 59 years old with COVID-19, enrolled during active disease. The CDR3 loop reads CASSPRGLEAFF. CDR3 coding DNA: TGTGCCAGCAGTCCCAGGGGGCTGGAAGCTTTCTTT.